The sequence of this T cell receptor (beta chain) was determined in a study of beta chain features in type 1 diabetes. Expressed TCRB transcripts got sequenced, as all isolated RNA was reverse transcribed. Sequenced by immunoSEQ multiplex PCR; TCRdb stores in-frame clones only, minus some. The sample lists just over 450,000 clones; 25% to 35% were seen once. CDR1 and CDR2 (germline): SNHLY, FYNNEI. The CDR3 runs to 9 residues. V lost 4 bases and J lost 15, with 7 bases in between. The sample was naive CD4+ T cells from blood. V is TRBV2 and J is TRBJ2-1, with a tentative D call TRBD1 (5 bases). The clonotype was recovered from a man between 18 and 35 years old in good health. The CDR3 spells CASSGGAFF. The CDR3 nucleotides read TGTGCCAGCAGTGGGGGCGCGTTCTTC.